These 7 T cell receptor beta chains came from one sample sequenced in a study of CD8 T cells in ankylosing spondylitis. TCRdb re-called the 5' RACE reads with MiXCR, one entry per CDR3 protein. This sample yields 650,000 to 800,000 distinct CDR3 sequences, of which around 20% are seen a single time; about 20% belongs to the top ten. Their target antigens are unknown. General study points: Roughly eight highly homologous variants made up a TCR beta motif that seemed to typify ankylosing spondylitis blood.

Material: blood, either unsorted or a sorted T cell fraction (not recorded which). The receptor source for this set is a male donor with ankylosing spondylitis.

The V and J genes are TRBV6-2 or TRBV6-3 and TRBJ2-7; the D is unclear. The CDR3 sequence is 14 residues long. In germline, CDR1 is MNHEY, CDR2 SVGEGT. V lost 0 bases, J lost 0 bases, and 6 bases lay in between. The CDR3 DNA is TGTGCCAGCAGTTACTCACAGAGCTCCTACGAGCAGTACTTC. It codes for CASSYSQSSYEQYF.

This clonotype occurred a few times. J is TRBJ2-5 and V is TRBV6-5; 10 bases map to TRBD1. Germline loops: CDR1 MNHEY, CDR2 SVGAGI. The trim removed 0 bases at V and 0 bases at J, leaving 1 base unmatched. CDR3 size: 16 residues. The chain's CDR3 is CASSYSTGGYQETQYF. The CDR3 region has the DNA TGTGCCAGCAGTTACTCGACAGGGGGCTACCAAGAGACCCAGTACTTC.

The chain's CDR3 is CSAAERETYNEQFF. The CDR3 DNA follows: TGCAGCGCCGCGGAGCGGGAGACCTACAATGAGCAGTTCTTC. The chain carries TRBV29-1 and TRBJ2-1, with 8 bases aligning to TRBD2. The CDR3 has 14 residues. The ends lost 7 bases at V and 2 bases at J; junction bases unmatched: 7. Germline assignment: CDR1 SQVTM and CDR2 ANQGSEA.

This chain joins TRBV5-6 and TRBJ2-1; D tentatively reads TRBD1 or TRBD2 (5 bases each). V was trimmed by 1 base and J by 9 bases, leaving 14 bases between them. The CDR3 has 14 residues. CDR1 and CDR2 (germline): SGHDT, YYEEEE. The CDR3 protein is CASSLRAGASEQFF. The CDR3 DNA reads as TGTGCCAGCAGCTTGAGGGCCGGGGCTTCTGAGCAGTTCTTC.

This chain connects TRBV11-2 to TRBJ2-5; 8 positions match TRBD2. Unmatched junction bases numbered 8, after V lost 0 bases and J lost 2 bases. This CDR3 is built from 17 residues. Germline CDR1 and CDR2: SGHAT and FQNNGV. The CDR3 DNA reads as TGTGCCAGCAGCTTAGACACTGCCGGGACTAGACAAGAGACCCAGTACTTC. This gives the protein CASSLDTAGTRQETQYF. Full variable domain (outside the CDR3, taken from reference TRBV11-2 and TRBJ2-5): EAGVAQSPRYKIIEKRQSVAFWCNPISGHATLYWYQQILGQGPKLLIQFQNNGVVDDSQLPKDRFSAERLKGVDSTLKIQPAKLEDSAVYLCASSLDTAGTRQETQYFGPGTRLLVL.

Many counts were recorded for this clonotype. V usage is TRBV4-2 and J usage is TRBJ1-3; D unresolved. The CDR3 covers 14 residues. CDR1 is LGHNA, CDR2 YNFKEQ, per germline. The germline V and J ends were trimmed by 0 bases and 6 bases, with 9 bases remaining between them. This CDR3 reads CASSQDTAVNTIYF. DNA for the CDR3: TGTGCCAGCAGCCAAGATACAGCCGTAAACACCATATATTTT.

There are a few counts of this clonotype. The chain couples TRBV2 to TRBJ2-1; D is possibly TRBD2 (6 bases). Trimming shortened V by 6 bases and J by 0 bases, and 12 bases separated the two germline ends. CDR1 SNHLY and CDR2 FYNNEI come from the germline V gene. The CDR3 consists of 15 residues. The CDR3 protein is CASRDRDFSYNEQFF. For the CDR3, the DNA is TGTGCCAGCAGGGACCGGGACTTCTCCTACAATGAGCAGTTCTTC.